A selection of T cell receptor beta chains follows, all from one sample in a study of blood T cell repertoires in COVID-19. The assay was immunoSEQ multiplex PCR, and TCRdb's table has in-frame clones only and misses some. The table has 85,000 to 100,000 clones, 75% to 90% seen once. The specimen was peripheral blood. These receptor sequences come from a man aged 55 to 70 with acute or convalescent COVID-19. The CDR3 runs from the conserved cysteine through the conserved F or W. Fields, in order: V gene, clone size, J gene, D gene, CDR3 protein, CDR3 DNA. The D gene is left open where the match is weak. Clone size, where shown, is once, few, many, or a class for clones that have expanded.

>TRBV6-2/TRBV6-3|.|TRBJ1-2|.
CASSSLGGSYGYTF
TGTGCCAGCAGCTCCCTAGGGGGATCCTATGGCTACACCTTC
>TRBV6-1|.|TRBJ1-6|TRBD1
CASSEVDRTESPLHF
TGTGCCAGCAGTGAGGTGGACAGGACAGAATCACCCCTCCACTTT
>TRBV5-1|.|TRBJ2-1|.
CASSLGQGLGNEQFF
TGCGCCAGCAGCTTGGGGCAGGGGTTAGGCAATGAGCAGTTCTTC
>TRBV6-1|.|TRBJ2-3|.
CASSEASRGPEDTQYF
TGTGCCAGCAGTGAAGCTTCCCGAGGCCCTGAAGATACGCAGTATTTT
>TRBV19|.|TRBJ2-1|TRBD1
CASSGQALYNEQFF
TGTGCCAGTAGCGGACAGGCTTTATACAATGAGCAGTTCTTC
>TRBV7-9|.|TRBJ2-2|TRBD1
CASSFGTGIFANTGELFF
TGTGCCAGCAGCTTCGGGACAGGCATCTTCGCGAACACCGGGGAGCTGTTTTTT
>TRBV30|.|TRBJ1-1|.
CAWSVGGEAFF
TGTGCCTGGAGTGTAGGGGGTGAAGCTTTCTTT
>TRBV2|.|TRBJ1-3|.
CASSESPRNTIYF
TGTGCCAGCAGTGAATCCCCTCGAAACACCATATATTTT
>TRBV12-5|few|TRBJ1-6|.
CASGVTADSPLHF
TGTGCTAGTGGCGTGACAGCAGATTCACCCCTCCACTTT
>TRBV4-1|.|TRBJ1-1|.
CASSQDSGFSEAFF
TGCGCCAGCAGCCAAGATTCAGGGTTTTCTGAAGCTTTCTTT
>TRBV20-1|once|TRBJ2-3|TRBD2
CSASLAGAGTDTQYF
TGCAGTGCTAGTCTGGCGGGAGCGGGAACAGATACGCAGTATTTT
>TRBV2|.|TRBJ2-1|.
CASSMMVVYNEQFF
TGTGCCAGCAGCATGATGGTAGTCTACAATGAGCAGTTCTTC
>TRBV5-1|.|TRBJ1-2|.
CASSVSTGAPGGYTF
TGCGCCAGCAGTGTCTCGACAGGAGCTCCCGGTGGCTACACCTTC
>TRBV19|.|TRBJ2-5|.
CASSMLRQETQYF
TGTGCCAGTAGTATGCTCAGACAAGAGACCCAGTACTTC
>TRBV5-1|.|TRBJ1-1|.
CASSSKGLKDTEAFF
TGCGCCAGCAGCTCCAAGGGGCTTAAGGACACTGAAGCTTTCTTT
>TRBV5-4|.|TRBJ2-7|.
CASSTPQAAGYEQYF
TGTGCCAGCAGCACACCACAGGCCGCGGGGTACGAGCAGTACTTC
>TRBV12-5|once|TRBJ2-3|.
CATGEDGWTADTQYF
TGTGCTACGGGAGAAGACGGGTGGACGGCAGATACGCAGTATTTT
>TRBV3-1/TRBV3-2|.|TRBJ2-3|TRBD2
CASSQGLVNTDTQYF
TGTGCCAGCAGCCAGGGACTAGTGAACACAGATACGCAGTATTTT
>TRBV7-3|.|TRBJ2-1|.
CASSPYEGKHNEQFF
TGTGCCAGCAGCCCCTATGAGGGTAAGCACAATGAGCAGTTCTTC
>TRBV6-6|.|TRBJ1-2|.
CASNSGTTNYGYTF
TGTGCCAGCAACTCCGGGACTACTAACTATGGCTACACCTTC
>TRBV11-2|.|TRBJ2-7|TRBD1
CASSLVGTDFYEQYF
TGTGCCAGCAGCTTAGTGGGGACAGACTTCTACGAGCAGTACTTC
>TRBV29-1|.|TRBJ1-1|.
CSVATGMNTEAFF
TGCAGCGTAGCAACCGGGATGAACACTGAAGCTTTCTTT
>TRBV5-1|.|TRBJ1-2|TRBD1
CASSLGPTGDYGYTF
TGCGCCAGCAGCTTGGGCCCTACAGGGGACTATGGCTACACCTTC
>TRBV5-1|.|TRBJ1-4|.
CASSLEGGANEKLFF
TGCGCCAGCAGCTTGGAAGGGGGTGCTAATGAAAAACTGTTTTTT
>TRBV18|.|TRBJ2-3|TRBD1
CASSPLARTGRPKVNTDTQYF
TGTGCCAGCTCACCACTCGCAAGGACAGGTCGGCCGAAGGTTAACACAGATACGCAGTATTTT
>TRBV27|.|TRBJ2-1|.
CASSWTQYNEQFF
TGTGCCAGCAGTTGGACTCAATACAATGAGCAGTTCTTC
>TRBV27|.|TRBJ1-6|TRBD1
CASSTGTGGHEINSPLHF
TGTGCCAGCAGTACCGGGACAGGGGGTCATGAGATTAATTCACCCCTCCACTTT
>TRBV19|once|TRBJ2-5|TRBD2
CASSIDGGNGGTQYF
TGTGCCAGTAGTATAGACGGGGGGAATGGTGGGACCCAGTACTTC
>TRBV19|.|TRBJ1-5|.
CASSIDGAGAWPQHF
TGTGCCAGTAGTATAGATGGGGCAGGGGCATGGCCCCAGCATTTT
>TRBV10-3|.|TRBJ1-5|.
CAATDSPNQPQHF
TGTGCCGCAACCGACAGCCCCAATCAGCCCCAGCATTTT